This T cell receptor (beta chain) was sequenced during a study of sequential checkpoint blockade in melanoma. Study background: Patients were randomized 1:1 to nivolumab-then-ipilimumab or ipilimumab-then-nivolumab first-line.

Treatment meaning: randomized to nivolumab then ipilimumab (arm A) or the reverse (arm B). From thawed PBMCs, live CD3+CD8+ cells negative for CD19 and CD56 were sorted. TCRdb's table, derived via immunoSEQ multiplex PCR, lists solely in-frame clones and lacks some. Of approximately 9,300 clones in the sample, around 75% were seen once. V lost 2 bases, J lost 4 bases, and 18 bases lay in between. The germline V gene encodes CDR1 LGHNA and CDR2 YSLEER. The CDR3 runs to 16 residues. This clone was counted only a few times. The TCR originated in a human donor with melanoma. V usage is TRBV4-3 and J usage is TRBJ2-7; D perhaps matches TRBD2 (7 bases). Here the sequenced sample was CD8+ T cells sorted from blood (inferred from file names), taken from a patient given nivolumab and ipilimumab in sequence. The CDR3 coding sequence is TGCGCCAGCAGCCAATCGGAGGGGGGGGCTAAGTACGAGCAGTACTTC. Its translation: CASSQSEGGAKYEQYF.